This TCR beta chain was profiled in a study of OX40 agonist ivuxolimab in advanced cancers. Turning to the study itself: Dose-escalation patients had hepatocellular carcinoma, melanoma, renal cell or head and neck cancer. Aged about 20 to 80 with a mean of about 63 years, they were about 83% male. Broader study findings: Expansion of clones was among the lowest in partial responders at 0.1-3.0 mg/kg.

The table came from immunoSEQ multiplex PCR; TCRdb's copy has only in-frame clones and leaves some out. The repertoire includes approximately 13,000 clones, 84% of them detected once, and less than 25% sits in the top ten. The germline CDR1 and CDR2 sequences are SGHDN and FVKESK. The CDR3 length is 12 residues. V was clipped by 3 bases and J by 5 bases, with 5 bases between them. Blood draws occurred at baseline, cycle 4 day 1, and cycle 7 day 1. This clone was observed a few times. Its antigen remains unknown. V gene TRBV14 combines with J gene TRBJ2-4, with D hard to call. The specimen comprised CD4+ or CD8+ T cells sorted from blood, sampled in a trial of the OX40 agonist ivuxolimab. This clonotype was sampled from an adult with an advanced solid tumor such as melanoma, head and neck, liver or kidney cancer. The CDR3, as DNA: TGTGCCAGCAGCCAGGCGGAAAACATTCAGTACTTC. This codes for CASSQAENIQYF.